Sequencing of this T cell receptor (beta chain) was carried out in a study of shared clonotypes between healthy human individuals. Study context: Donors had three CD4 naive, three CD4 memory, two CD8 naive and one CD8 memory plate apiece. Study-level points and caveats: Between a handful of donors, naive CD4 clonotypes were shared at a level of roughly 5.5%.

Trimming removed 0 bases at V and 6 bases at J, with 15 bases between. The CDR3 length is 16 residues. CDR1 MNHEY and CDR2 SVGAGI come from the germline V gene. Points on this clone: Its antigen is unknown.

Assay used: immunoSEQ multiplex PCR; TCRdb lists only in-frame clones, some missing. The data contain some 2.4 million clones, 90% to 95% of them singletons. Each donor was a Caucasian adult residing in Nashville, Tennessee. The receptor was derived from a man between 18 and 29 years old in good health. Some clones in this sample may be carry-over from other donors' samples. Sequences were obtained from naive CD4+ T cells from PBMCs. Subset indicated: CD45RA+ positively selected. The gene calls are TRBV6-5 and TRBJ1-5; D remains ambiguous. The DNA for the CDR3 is TGTGCCAGCAGTTACTCTGCAACAGCCGCCGTTCAGCCCCAGCATTTT. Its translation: CASSYSATAAVQPQHF.